This T cell receptor beta chain comes out of a study of CD8 T cells in Susac syndrome. V lost 7 bases to trimming and J lost 3 bases; unmatched junction nucleotides: 9. CDR1 is MNHEY, CDR2 SVGAGI, per germline. The CDR3 spans 15 residues. With random hexamers, reverse transcription was performed on roughly 0.5 to 1 ug of RNA. TCRdb redid the calling of the immunoSEQ multiplex PCR reads with MiXCR, one entry per CDR3 protein. The table lists about 160,000 distinct CDR3 sequences, roughly 94% of them singletons. Sequencing input: CD4+ T cells from PBMCs. The V gene is TRBV6-5, the J gene TRBJ1-1; 9 bases map to TRBD1. The receptor was isolated from a human donor in good health. Written as DNA, the CDR3 is TGTGCCAGCACCCCGGGGGACAGGGTTCACACTGAAGCTTTCTTT. Translated, it gives CASTPGDRVHTEAFF.